This record covers a single TCR beta chain. Method: immunoSEQ multiplex PCR; TCRdb's copy keeps in-frame clones and lacks some. This sample has roughly 86,000 clones, with 75% to 85% found just once. Time point specified: cycle 4 day 1 (C4D1), after more than five weeks of nivolumab. No patient escaped relapse after autologous stem cell transplantation, and brentuximab vedotin exposure varied. The sample originates from a study of PD-1 blockade in classical Hodgkin lymphoma. The ends were cut back, 6 bases at V and 0 bases at J, with 28 bases in the middle. The CDR3 has 19 amino acids. Germline CDR1 and CDR2: SGHKS and YYEKEE (reference sequence).

The specimen comprised peripheral blood mononuclear cells (PBMCs), sampled before the fourth cycle of nivolumab. The chain links TRBV5-5 to TRBJ2-7; TRBD2 might be the D (5 bases). The TCR originated in a human donor with classical Hodgkin lymphoma. The CDR3: CASTKLPGRALTSSYEQYF. CDR3 DNA: TGTGCCAGCACCAAACTCCCCGGCCGGGCCTTAACTAGCTCCTACGAGCAGTACTTC.